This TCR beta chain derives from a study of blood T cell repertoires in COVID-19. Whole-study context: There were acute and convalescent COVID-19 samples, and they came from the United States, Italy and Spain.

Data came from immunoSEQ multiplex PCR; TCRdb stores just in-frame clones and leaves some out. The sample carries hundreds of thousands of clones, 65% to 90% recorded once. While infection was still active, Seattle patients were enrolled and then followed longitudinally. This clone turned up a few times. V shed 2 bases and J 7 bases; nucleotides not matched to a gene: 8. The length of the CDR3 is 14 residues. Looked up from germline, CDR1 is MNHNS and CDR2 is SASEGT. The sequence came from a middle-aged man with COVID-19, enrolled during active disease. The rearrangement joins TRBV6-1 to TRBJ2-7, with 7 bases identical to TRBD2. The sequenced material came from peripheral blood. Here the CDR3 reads CASSEQGLRSEQYF. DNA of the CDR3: TGTGCCAGCAGTGAACAGGGACTACGTTCGGAGCAGTACTTC.